The clone carrying this T cell receptor beta chain was seen repeatedly, ten times or more. The antigen is undetermined. TCR beta VDJ and CDR3 profiling used genomic DNA as template. Each CDR3 protein is one row after TCRdb ran MiXCR on the reads. Among some 170,000 distinct CDR3 sequences listed, around half were seen once. Sequencing involved patients with CD8+CD57+ cell expansion previously shown by flow cytometry. This specimen belongs to a study of CD8+CD57+ T cells in acquired aplastic anemia. Study in general: Sorted CD4+ and CD8+ cell DNA averaged about 3.5 ug.

Overall study results and limits: CD8+ Simpson's diversity did not differ significantly between patients and controls.

Trimming stripped 5 bases from V and 0 bases from J, with 14 bases between. Germline-derived CDR1 and CDR2 are SGHVS and FQNEAQ. The CDR3 covers 16 residues. This rearrangement joins TRBV7-8 to TRBJ1-5; D unclear. Sequenced material: sorted CD4+, CD8+, or CD8+CD57+ T cells (not recorded which) from PBMCs. This TCR was sampled from a human donor with aplastic anemia. The CDR3: CASSRTVSYSNQPQHF. In DNA, the CDR3 is TGTGCCAGCAGCCGGACGGTTTCTTATAGCAATCAGCCCCAGCATTTT.